This TCR beta chain was observed in a study of blood T cell repertoires in COVID-19 (dated by TCRdb to about 2020). Looking at the study overall: Collaborator samples came from the United States, Italy and Spain and covered acute and convalescent phases of COVID-19. Samples were obtained from the ongoing ImmuneRACE study (first 160 participants) and from roughly 1,300 subjects provided by 6 global collaborators. Where available, HLA class I and class II types were obtained from metadata supplied by the sample provider rather than from assay-based typing. The prospective study material was composed of cDNA or gDNA derived from T cells, B-cell-depleted T cells, or PBMCs. A freely available public database, intended as a resource for researchers studying the immune response to SARS-CoV-2, is where the repertoires were released. The dataset comprised deeply sampled blood TCRbeta repertoires from subjects exposed to, actively infected with, or recovered from COVID-19. Nearly every sample came with metadata listing a de-identified subject ID, COVID-19 status, age in years and sex.

TCRbeta CDR3 regions were amplified from genomic DNA by means of the immunoSEQ Assay, a bias-controlled multiplex PCR. The paper's data handling went like this. Within the assay, amplification of reference gene primers was used to estimate how many nucleated cells each sample contained. To quantify the absolute abundance of each unique TCRbeta CDR3 rearrangement, sequence reads were collapsed and filtered. Productive Simpson clonality was computed per sample as the square root of Simpson's diversity index over productive rearrangements. Held by TCRdb, this immuneACCESS table contains in-frame sequences only and omits some clones. Under half of the omission traces to an unresolved V gene where checked; the cause of the rest is unknown. The V and J calls and clone size are taken from that table; D and trimming were inferred from the DNA. This sample has around 300,000 clones in its table, and roughly nine tenths of those were observed once. Around 2.2% of the sample is taken by the ten largest.

At one collaborating source in Seattle, patients were enrolled during active infection and were followed longitudinally through the course of disease. Whole blood was collected in K2EDTA tubes by collaborating institutions according to the institutions' own protocols. For TCRbeta analysis, collaborators shipped samples in one of three forms: frozen whole blood, isolated PBMCs, or DNA extracted from either of those sample types. The CDR3, cysteine through phenylalanine, is 16 amino acids long. The DNA shown is the 48-base CDR3, in frame from base 1. V and J are trimmed by 1 base and 5 bases, and the gene matches miss 7 bases of the junction. As encoded in the germline V gene, CDR1 is SGHVS while CDR2 is FNYEAQ. Results the study describes overall, beyond this receptor: Clinical and demographic metadata were provided uncurated, with the amount varying by source and participant.

Concerning this clone: Which antigen it targets is not known. The record has no base qualities; no much larger clone is one base away.

The clonotype originates from a woman aged 25 to 39 with COVID-19, enrolled during active disease. The rearranged chain carries TRBV7-6 and TRBJ2-2, and TRBD2 aligns with 7 junction nucleotides. The sequenced sample consisted of peripheral blood. The CDR3 loop reads CASSLGGGSRTGELFF. Here is the DNA: TGTGCCAGCAGCTTAGGGGGCGGGAGTCGGACCGGGGAGCTGTTTTTT.